The 9 T cell receptor beta chains presented below share a single source sample, sequenced in a study of blood T cell repertoires in COVID-19. Produced via immunoSEQ multiplex PCR; TCRdb's table is partial and in-frame only. The sample includes 110,000 or so clones, 87% of them seen just once. Sequenced: peripheral blood. The receptors were gathered from a woman aged 45-65 years with acute or convalescent COVID-19.

This clone was seen a handful of times. The chain employs TRBV2 and TRBJ1-5; D remains unclear. The germline V gene has CDR1 SNHLY and CDR2 FYNNEI. Deletions cut 1 base from V and 5 bases from J, with 6 bases between. The CDR3 is 13 amino acids. CDR3 sequence reads: CASSEGIYQPQHF. The CDR3 DNA is TGTGCCAGCAGTGAAGGTATCTATCAGCCCCAGCATTTT.

This rearrangement joins TRBV7-9 to TRBJ1-2; 8 bases line up with TRBD1. The germline CDR1 and CDR2 sequences are SEHNR and FQNEAQ (reference sequence). The CDR3 is 17 residues long. Trimming cost V 5 bases and J 5 bases; bases outside gene matches: 16. DNA for the CDR3: TGTGCCAGCAGCACAACGACAGGGGCCCCTCAAGTTTATGGCTACACCTTC. Translation gives CASSTTTGAPQVYGYTF.

V usage is TRBV24-1 and J usage is TRBJ2-5, with TRBD1 matching 10 bases. CDR3 length equals 16 residues. Germline CDR1 is KGHDR and CDR2 is SFDVKD. V was pared by 2 bases and J by 5 bases, with 7 bases of the junction left unmatched. DNA of the CDR3: TGTGCCACCAGTGATTCCAGGGACAGGGGAGGGGAGACCCAGTACTTC. It encodes CATSDSRDRGGETQYF.

The V call is TRBV18, the J call TRBJ1-6, with TRBD1 matching 8 bases. The CDR3 extends over 16 amino acids. V was clipped by 4 bases and J by 7 bases; unmatched bases: 9. Per the germline V gene, CDR1 is KGHSH and CDR2 is LQKENI. The DNA of the CDR3 is TGTGCCAGCTCACGTCGGGAGACAGGGGACAATTCACCCCTCCACTTT. Its protein product is CASSRRETGDNSPLHF.

This clone was picked up one time. The chain couples TRBV19 to TRBJ2-7; TRBD1 might be the D (6 bases). Germline CDR1 LNHDA, CDR2 SQIVND (reference sequence). CDR3 length equals 14 residues. The germline V and J ends were trimmed by 6 bases and 1 base, with 13 bases remaining between them. The CDR3 spells CASSDPGQSYEQYF. CDR3 DNA: TGTGCCAGTAGCGATCCGGGACAATCCTACGAGCAGTACTTC. The full variable domain, with the rest looked up from reference TRBV19 and TRBJ2-7, is DGGITQSPKYLFRKEGQNVTLSCEQNLNHDAMYWYRQDPGQGLRLIYYSQIVNDFQKGDIAEGYSVSREKKESFPLTVTSAQKNPTAFYLCASSDPGQSYEQYFGPGTRLTVT.

The chain combines TRBV2 with TRBJ2-7; D may be TRBD1 (5 bases). Germline V gives CDR1 SNHLY, CDR2 FYNNEI. Trimming cost V 2 bases and J 3 bases, with 11 bases left between them. This CDR3 spans 14 amino acids. The CDR3: CASSESQGSYEQYF. Written as DNA, the CDR3 is TGTGCCAGCAGTGAATCTCAGGGTAGCTACGAGCAGTACTTC.

The J gene is TRBJ1-2, the V gene TRBV24-1, with a tentative D call TRBD1 (5 bases). V was shortened by 5 bases and J by 4 bases, with 16 bases between the two germline ends. The CDR3 is 15 amino acids. From germline, CDR1 is KGHDR and CDR2 SFDVKD. Here the CDR3 DNA reads TGTGCCACCAGTGGACTAGACGACGGGGCCTATGGCTACACCTTC. Translating gives CATSGLDDGAYGYTF.

This rearrangement joins TRBV2 to TRBJ1-5; no clear D gene. Germline CDR1 and CDR2: SNHLY and FYNNEI. This CDR3 contains 14 residues. V lost 2 bases and J 5 bases, leaving 10 bases between the germline ends. The CDR3 DNA reads as TGTGCCAGCAGTGAAAGGCGGAAGGATCAGCCCCAGCATTTT. Translating gives CASSERRKDQPQHF.

This chain links TRBV13 with TRBJ2-7, with TRBD1 identical over 9 bases. Looked up from germline, CDR1 is PRHDT and CDR2 is FYEKMQ (reference sequence). The CDR3 has 14 residues. V lost 8 bases and J lost 3; bases outside the gene matches: 8. The CDR3 reads CASSRTGENYEQYF. CDR3 in DNA: TGTGCCAGCTCGAGGACAGGGGAAAACTACGAGCAGTACTTC.